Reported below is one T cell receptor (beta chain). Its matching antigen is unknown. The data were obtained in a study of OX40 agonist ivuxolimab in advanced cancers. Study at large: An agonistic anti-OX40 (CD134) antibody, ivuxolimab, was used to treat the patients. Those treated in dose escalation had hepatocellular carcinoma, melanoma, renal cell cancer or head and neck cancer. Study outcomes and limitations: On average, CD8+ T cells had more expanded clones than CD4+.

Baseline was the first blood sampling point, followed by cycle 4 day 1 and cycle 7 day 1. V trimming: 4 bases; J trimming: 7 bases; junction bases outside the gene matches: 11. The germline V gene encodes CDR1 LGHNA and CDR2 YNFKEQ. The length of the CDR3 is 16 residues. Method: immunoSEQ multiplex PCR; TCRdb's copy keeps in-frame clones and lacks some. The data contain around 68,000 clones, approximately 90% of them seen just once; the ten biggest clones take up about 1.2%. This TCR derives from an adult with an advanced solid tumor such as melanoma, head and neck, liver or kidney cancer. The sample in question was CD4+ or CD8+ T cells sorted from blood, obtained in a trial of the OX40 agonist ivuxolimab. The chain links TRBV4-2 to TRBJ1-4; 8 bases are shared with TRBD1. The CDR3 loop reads CASSPTWAGTGEKLFF. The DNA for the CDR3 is TGTGCCAGCAGCCCCACCTGGGCAGGGACAGGTGAAAAACTGTTTTTT.